This entry lists 9 T cell receptor beta chains sequenced from one sample in a study of blood T cell repertoires in COVID-19. Assay: immunoSEQ multiplex PCR; the TCRdb copy retains only in-frame clones and omits some. The data contain 150,000 or so clones, roughly 84% of them singletons. Material for sequencing was peripheral blood. These receptors all come from a woman aged 60-70 years with acute or convalescent COVID-19.

V usage is TRBV14 and J usage is TRBJ1-3, with D uncertain. The length of the CDR3 is 17 residues. Looked up from germline, CDR1 is SGHDN and CDR2 is FVKESK. V was trimmed by 5 bases and J by 0 bases, leaving 17 bases between them. CDR3 protein: CASSDMSMAYSGNTIYF. CDR3 in DNA: TGTGCCAGCAGCGACATGAGTATGGCCTACTCTGGAAACACCATATATTTT.

The chain combines TRBV6-5 with TRBJ1-2; 8 nucleotides line up with TRBD1. The length of the CDR3 is 14 residues. Germline CDR1 is MNHEY and CDR2 is SVGAGI. The V gene end was trimmed by 7 bases and the J gene end by 1 base; junction bases not matched to a gene: 5. The CDR3 reads CASIKGQVNYGYTF. CDR3 nucleotides: TGTGCCAGCATCAAGGGACAGGTTAACTATGGCTACACCTTC.

The V call is TRBV5-1, the J call TRBJ2-1; 8 bases align to TRBD1. The ends lost 4 bases at V and 2 bases at J; junction bases unmatched: 2. The CDR3 loop spans 14 amino acids. Germline V lookup: CDR1 SGHRS, CDR2 YFSETQ. DNA of the CDR3: TGCGCCAGCAGCGGACAGGGTCCCTACAATGAGCAGTTCTTC. This sequence encodes CASSGQGPYNEQFF.

This chain uses TRBV6-6 with TRBJ1-6, with TRBD1 matching 7 bases. The CDR3 loop spans 11 amino acids. Germline CDR1 is MNHNY and CDR2 is SVGAGI (reference sequence). This CDR3 is CAQGENSPLHF. The CDR3 DNA reads TGTGCTCAGGGGGAAAATTCACCCCTCCACTTT.

The chain combines TRBV5-1 with TRBJ1-1, with D possibly being TRBD1 (5 bases). V was shortened by 2 bases and J by 0 bases, with 14 bases between the two germline ends. This CDR3 is built from 16 residues. Germline values: CDR1 SGHRS, CDR2 YFSETQ. CDR3 amino acids: CASSFGGAIMNTEAFF. The CDR3 coding sequence is TGCGCCAGCAGCTTCGGCGGGGCAATCATGAACACTGAAGCTTTCTTT.

The rearrangement links TRBV4-2 to TRBJ2-3; 8 bases match TRBD2. The CDR3 is made up of 17 amino acids. The J segment lost 4 bases and the V segment lost 1 base, leaving 10 bases of the junction unmatched. CDR1 is LGHNA, CDR2 YNFKEQ, per germline. The chain's CDR3 is CASSQGSTGGRSDTQYF. Here the CDR3 DNA reads TGTGCCAGCAGCCAAGGATCGACGGGGGGGCGTTCAGATACGCAGTATTTT.

A note on this clone: The identical CDR3 is also encoded by other nucleotide sequences in the sample. The chain combines TRBV30 with TRBJ1-1; D perhaps matches TRBD1 (5 bases). This CDR3 has 13 residues. Germline V lookup: CDR1 GTSNPN, CDR2 SVGIG (reference sequence). V lost 3 bases to trimming and J lost 0 bases, with 8 bases between them. CDR3 residues: CAWRADMNTEAFF. The DNA for the CDR3 is TGTGCCTGGAGGGCGGACATGAACACTGAAGCTTTCTTT. The full variable domain, with the rest looked up from reference TRBV30 and TRBJ1-1, is SQTIHQWPATLVQPVGSPLSLECTVEGTSNPNLYWYRQAAGRGLQLLFYSVGIGQISSEVPQNLSASRPQDRQFILSSKKLLLSDSGFYLCAWRADMNTEAFFGQGTRLTVV.

This chain joins TRBV25-1 and TRBJ1-1; TRBD1 matches 9 bases. This CDR3 spans 14 amino acids. Germline CDR1 is MGHDK and CDR2 is SYGVNS. Trimming removed 3 bases from V and 11 bases from J; junction bases left unmatched: 10. The CDR3 here is CASSDHRDRVAAFF. For the CDR3, the DNA is TGTGCCAGCAGTGACCACCGGGACAGGGTAGCGGCTTTCTTT.

The chain combines TRBV30 with TRBJ1-3, with D perhaps TRBD1 (6 bases). Germline V gene lookup returns CDR1 GTSNPN and CDR2 SVGIG (reference sequence). The CDR3 extends over 15 amino acids. V gave up 5 bases and J gave up 4 bases, with 18 bases separating them. CDR3: CAWSKGGAQGNTIYF. The CDR3 DNA reads as TGTGCCTGGTCGAAAGGGGGGGCGCAGGGAAACACCATATATTTT.